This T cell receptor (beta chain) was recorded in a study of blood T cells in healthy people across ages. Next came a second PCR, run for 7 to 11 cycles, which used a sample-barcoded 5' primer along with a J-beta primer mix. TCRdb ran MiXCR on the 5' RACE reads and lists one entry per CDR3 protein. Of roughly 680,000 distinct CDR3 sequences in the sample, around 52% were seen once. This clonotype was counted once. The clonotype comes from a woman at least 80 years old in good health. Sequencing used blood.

CDR3 residues: CASSLMTETYGYTF. In nucleotides, the CDR3 is TGTGCCAGCAGCTTGATGACTGAGACGTATGGCTACACCTTC. This chain uses TRBV7-2 with TRBJ1-2; D is unresolved. The CDR3 consists of 14 residues. V dropped 3 bases and J dropped 5 bases, with 13 bases sitting between them. In germline, CDR1 is SGHTA, CDR2 FQGNSA.